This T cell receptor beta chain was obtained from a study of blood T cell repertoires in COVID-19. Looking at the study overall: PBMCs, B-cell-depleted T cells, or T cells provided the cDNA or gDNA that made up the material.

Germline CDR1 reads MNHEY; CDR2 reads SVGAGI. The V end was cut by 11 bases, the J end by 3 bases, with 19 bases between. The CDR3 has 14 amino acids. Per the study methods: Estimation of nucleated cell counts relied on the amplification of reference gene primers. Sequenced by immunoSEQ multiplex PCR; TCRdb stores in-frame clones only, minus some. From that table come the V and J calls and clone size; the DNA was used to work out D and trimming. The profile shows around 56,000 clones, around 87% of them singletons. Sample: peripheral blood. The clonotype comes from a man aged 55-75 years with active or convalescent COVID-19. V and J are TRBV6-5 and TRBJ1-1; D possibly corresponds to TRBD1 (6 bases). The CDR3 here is CAGTSWGRDTEAFF. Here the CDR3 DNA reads TGTGCCGGCACCTCTTGGGGGCGGGACACTGAAGCTTTCTTT.